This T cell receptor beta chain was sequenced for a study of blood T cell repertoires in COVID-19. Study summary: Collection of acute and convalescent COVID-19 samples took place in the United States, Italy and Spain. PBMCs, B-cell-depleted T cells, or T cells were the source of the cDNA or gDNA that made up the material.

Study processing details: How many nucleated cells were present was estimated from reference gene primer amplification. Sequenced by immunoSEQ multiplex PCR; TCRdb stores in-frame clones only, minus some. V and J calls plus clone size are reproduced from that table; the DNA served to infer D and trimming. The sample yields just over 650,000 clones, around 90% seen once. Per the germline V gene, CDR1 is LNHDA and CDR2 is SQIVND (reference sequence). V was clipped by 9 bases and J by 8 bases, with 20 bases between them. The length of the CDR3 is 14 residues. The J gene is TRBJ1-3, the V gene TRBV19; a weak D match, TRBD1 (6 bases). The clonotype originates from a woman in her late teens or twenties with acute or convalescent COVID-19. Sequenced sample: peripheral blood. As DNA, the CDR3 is TGTGCCAGCCTAGCCGCGGGGGGCGCATACACCATATATTTT. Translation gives CASLAAGGAYTIYF. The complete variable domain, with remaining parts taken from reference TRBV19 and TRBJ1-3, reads DGGITQSPKYLFRKEGQNVTLSCEQNLNHDAMYWYRQDPGQGLRLIYYSQIVNDFQKGDIAEGYSVSREKKESFPLTVTSAQKNPTAFYLCASLAAGGAYTIYFGEGSWLTVV.